The present entry profiles one TCR beta chain with its context. Its antigen is unknown. Clones were sequenced by immunoSEQ multiplex PCR, and TCRdb holds only the in-frame ones, with some missing. The sample yields 2,500,000 or so clones, more than 85% seen once. None of the donors, who were healthy HIV-negative adults, had recently had acute infections or vaccinations. Adult Caucasians living in Nashville, Tennessee made up all of the donors. The sample originates from a study of shared clonotypes between healthy human individuals. Study summary: Used for every donor were three CD4 naive, three CD4 memory, two CD8 naive and one CD8 memory plate.

Per germline, CDR1 ENHRY and CDR2 SYGVKD. This CDR3 comprises 15 residues. Findings and limits, study-wide: Memory subsets generally showed lower estimated richness than naive subsets.

The chain links TRBV10-3 to TRBJ2-5; D is ambiguous. Judging by the DNA end, TRBJ2-7 fits better; the J call may be wrong. The source is a man younger than 30 in good health. Some clones in this sample may be carry-over from other donors' samples. The source material was naive CD4+ T cells from PBMCs. The sample's subset: CD45RA+ positively selected. The CDR3 nucleotides read TGTGCCATCAGTGTAAAGACACCCGAGGCCTACGAGCAGTACTTC. Translating it yields CAISVKTPEAYEQYF.